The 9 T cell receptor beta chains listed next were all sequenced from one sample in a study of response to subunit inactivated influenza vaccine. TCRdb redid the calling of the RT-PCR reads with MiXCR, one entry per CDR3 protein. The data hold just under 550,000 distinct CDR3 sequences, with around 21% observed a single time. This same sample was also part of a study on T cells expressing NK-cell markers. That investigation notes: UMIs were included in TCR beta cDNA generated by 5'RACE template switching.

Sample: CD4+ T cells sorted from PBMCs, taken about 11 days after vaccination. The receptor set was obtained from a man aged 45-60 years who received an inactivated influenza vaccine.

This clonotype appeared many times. Here the CDR3 DNA reads TGCAGTGTAGGCCATGGCGGGAGTAACGAGCAGTACTTC. Its translation: CSVGHGGSNEQYF. The rearrangement uses TRBV20-1 and TRBJ2-7; TRBD2 matches at 7 bases. With V trimmed by 7 bases and J by 5 bases, 11 bases remained unmatched. From germline, CDR1 is DFQATT and CDR2 SNEGSKA (reference sequence). The CDR3 loop spans 13 amino acids.

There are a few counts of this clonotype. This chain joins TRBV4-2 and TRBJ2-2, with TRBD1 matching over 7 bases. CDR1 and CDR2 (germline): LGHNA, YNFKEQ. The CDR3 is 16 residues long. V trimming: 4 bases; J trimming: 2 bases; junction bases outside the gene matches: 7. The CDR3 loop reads CASSPAGTANTGELFF. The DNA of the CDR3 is TGTGCCAGCAGCCCAGCCGGGACAGCCAACACCGGGGAGCTGTTTTTT.

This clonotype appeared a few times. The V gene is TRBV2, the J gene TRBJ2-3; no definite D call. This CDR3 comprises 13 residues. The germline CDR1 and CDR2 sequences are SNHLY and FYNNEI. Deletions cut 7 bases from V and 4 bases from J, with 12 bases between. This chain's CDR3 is CASTVNRADTQYF. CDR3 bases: TGTGCCAGCACGGTTAATCGAGCAGATACGCAGTATTTT.

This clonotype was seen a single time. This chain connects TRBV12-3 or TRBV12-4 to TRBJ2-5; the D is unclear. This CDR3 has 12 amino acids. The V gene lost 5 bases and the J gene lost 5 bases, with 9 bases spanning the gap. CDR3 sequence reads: CASSGEWETQYF. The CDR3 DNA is TGTGCCAGCAGTGGCGAGTGGGAGACCCAGTACTTC.

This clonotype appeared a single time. The CDR3 bases are TGTGCCAGCACCAACCCGCCCGTCTTGGGTGAGCAGTACTTC. Its protein is CASTNPPVLGEQYF. The chain joins TRBV6-2 or TRBV6-3 to TRBJ2-7; D call uncertain. Trimming cost V 7 bases and J 7 bases, with 20 bases left between them. CDR3 size: 14 residues. CDR1 MNHEY and CDR2 SVGEGT come from the germline V gene.

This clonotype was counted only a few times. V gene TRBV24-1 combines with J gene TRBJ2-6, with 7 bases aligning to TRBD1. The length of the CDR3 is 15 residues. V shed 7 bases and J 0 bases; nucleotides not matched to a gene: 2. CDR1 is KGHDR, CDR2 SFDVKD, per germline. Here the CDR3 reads CATSQGDSGANVLTF. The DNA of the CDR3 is TGTGCCACCAGCCAGGGGGACTCTGGGGCCAACGTCCTGACTTTC.

The CDR3 loop reads CASSPKVGGSGTDTQYF. CDR3 in DNA: TGTGCCAGCTCACCGAAAGTCGGGGGGTCGGGCACAGATACGCAGTATTTT. The rearrangement links TRBV18 to TRBJ2-3, with 7 bases lining up with TRBD2. The CDR3 length is 17 residues. Germline V gene sequence: CDR1 KGHSH, CDR2 LQKENI. Unmatched junction bases numbered 10, after V lost 3 bases and J lost 1 base.

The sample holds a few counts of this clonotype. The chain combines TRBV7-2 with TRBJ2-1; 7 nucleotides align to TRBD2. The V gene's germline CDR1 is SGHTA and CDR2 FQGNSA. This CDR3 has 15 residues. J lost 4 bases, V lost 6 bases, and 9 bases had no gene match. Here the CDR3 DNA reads TGTGCCAGCAGGATGGGGGGGACTATTTACAATGAGCAGTTCTTC. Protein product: CASRMGGTIYNEQFF.

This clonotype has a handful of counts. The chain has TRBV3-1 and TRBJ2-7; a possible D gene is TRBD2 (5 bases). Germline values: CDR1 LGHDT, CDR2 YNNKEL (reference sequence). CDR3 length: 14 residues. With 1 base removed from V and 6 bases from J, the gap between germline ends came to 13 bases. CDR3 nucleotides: TGTGCCAGCAGCCAAGTAGCCGGGGATGGCGAGCAGTACTTC. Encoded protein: CASSQVAGDGEQYF.